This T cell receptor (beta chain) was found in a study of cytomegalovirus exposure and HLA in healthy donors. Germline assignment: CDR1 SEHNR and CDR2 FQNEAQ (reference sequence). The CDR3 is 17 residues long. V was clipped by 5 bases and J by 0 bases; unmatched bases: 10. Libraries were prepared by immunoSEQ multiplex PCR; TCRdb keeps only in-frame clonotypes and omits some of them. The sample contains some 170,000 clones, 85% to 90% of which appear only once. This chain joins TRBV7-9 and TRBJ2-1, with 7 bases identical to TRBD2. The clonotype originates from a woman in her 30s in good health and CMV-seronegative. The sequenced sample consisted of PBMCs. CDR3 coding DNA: TGTGCCAGCAGCCTCAATCCGGGGGGAAGCTCCTACAATGAGCAGTTCTTC. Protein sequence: CASSLNPGGSSYNEQFF.